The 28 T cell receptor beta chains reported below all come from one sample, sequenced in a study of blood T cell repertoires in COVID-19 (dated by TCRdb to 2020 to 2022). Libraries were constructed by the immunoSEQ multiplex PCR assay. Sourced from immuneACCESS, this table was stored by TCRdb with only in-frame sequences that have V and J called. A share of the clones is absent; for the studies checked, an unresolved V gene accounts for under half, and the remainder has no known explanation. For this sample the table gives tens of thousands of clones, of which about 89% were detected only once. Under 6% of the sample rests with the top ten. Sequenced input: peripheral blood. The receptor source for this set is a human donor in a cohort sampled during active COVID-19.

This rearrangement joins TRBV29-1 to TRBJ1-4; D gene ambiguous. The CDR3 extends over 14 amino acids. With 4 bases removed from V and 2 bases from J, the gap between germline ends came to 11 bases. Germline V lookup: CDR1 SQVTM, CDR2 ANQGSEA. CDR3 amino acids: CSVGEEPTNEKLFF. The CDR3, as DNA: TGCAGCGTTGGTGAGGAGCCTACTAATGAAAAACTGTTTTTT.

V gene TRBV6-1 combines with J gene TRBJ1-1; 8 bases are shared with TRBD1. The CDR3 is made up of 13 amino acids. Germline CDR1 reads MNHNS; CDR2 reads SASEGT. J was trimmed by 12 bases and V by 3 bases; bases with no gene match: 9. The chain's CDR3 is CASSEFQGAKTFF. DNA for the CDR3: TGTGCCAGCAGTGAGTTCCAGGGGGCGAAAACTTTCTTT.

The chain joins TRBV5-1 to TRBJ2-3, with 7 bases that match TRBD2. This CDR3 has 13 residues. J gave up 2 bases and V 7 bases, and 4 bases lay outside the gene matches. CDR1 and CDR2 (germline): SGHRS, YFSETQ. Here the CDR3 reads CASGGGITDTQYF. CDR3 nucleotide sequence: TGCGCCAGCGGGGGGGGTATCACAGATACGCAGTATTTT.

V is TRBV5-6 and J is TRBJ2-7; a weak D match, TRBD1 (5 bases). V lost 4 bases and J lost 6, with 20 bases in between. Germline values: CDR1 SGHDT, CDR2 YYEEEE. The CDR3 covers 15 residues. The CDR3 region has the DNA TGTGCCAGCAGCGCCTTGGGCAGGGATTATCTCGAGCAGTACGTC. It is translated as CASSALGRDYLEQYV.

The chain's CDR3 is CSASGGASAYNEQFF. The CDR3 nucleotides are TGCAGTGCCAGTGGGGGAGCTAGCGCATATAATGAGCAGTTCTTC. The J gene is TRBJ2-1, the V gene TRBV20-1, with D possibly matching TRBD2 (6 bases). V lost 6 bases and J lost 7, with 22 bases in between. The CDR3 is 15 residues long. Per germline, CDR1 DFQATT and CDR2 SNEGSKA (reference sequence).

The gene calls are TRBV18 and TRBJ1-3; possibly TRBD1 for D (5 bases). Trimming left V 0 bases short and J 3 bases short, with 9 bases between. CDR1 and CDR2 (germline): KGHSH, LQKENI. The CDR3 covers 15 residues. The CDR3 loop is CASSPPTGYGNTIYF. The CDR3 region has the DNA TGTGCCAGCTCACCACCTACAGGTTATGGAAACACCATATATTTT.

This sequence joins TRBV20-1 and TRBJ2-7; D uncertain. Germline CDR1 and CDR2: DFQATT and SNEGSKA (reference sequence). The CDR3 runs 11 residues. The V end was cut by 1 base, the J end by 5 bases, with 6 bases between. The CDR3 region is CSARVLNEQYV. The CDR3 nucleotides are TGCAGTGCTAGAGTCTTAAACGAGCAGTACGTC.

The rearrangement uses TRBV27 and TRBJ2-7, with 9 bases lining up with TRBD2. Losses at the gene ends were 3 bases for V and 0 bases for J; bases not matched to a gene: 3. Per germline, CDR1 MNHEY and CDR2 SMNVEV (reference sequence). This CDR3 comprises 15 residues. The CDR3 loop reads CASSFRGGGSYEQYV. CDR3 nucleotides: TGTGCCAGCAGTTTCCGCGGGGGGGGCTCCTACGAGCAGTACGTC.

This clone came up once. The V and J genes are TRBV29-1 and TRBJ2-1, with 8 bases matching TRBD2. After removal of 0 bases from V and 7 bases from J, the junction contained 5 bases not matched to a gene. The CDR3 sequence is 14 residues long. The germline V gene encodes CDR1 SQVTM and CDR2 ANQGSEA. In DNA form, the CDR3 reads TGCAGCGTTGAAGATCCCGGGGGGGGGAATGAGCAGTTCTTC. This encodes CSVEDPGGGNEQFF.

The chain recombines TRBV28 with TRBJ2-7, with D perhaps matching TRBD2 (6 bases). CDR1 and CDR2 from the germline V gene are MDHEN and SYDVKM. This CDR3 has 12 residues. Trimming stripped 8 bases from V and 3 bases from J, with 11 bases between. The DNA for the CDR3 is TGTGCCAGCGGGAGTAGCGGCTACGAGCAGTACGTC. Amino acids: CASGSSGYEQYV.

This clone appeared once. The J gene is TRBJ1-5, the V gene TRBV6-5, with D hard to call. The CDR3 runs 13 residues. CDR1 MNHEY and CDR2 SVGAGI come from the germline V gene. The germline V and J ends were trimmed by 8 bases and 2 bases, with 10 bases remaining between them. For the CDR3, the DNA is TGTGCCAGCGGGGAGGTTCGCAATCAGCCCCAGCATTTT. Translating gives CASGEVRNQPQHF.

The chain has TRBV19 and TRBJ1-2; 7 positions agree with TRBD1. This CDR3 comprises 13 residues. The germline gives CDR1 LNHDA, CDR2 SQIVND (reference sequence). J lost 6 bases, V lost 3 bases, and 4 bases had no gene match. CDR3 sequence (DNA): TGTGCCAGTAGTATCACAGGGGTGAATGGCTACACCTTC. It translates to CASSITGVNGYTF.

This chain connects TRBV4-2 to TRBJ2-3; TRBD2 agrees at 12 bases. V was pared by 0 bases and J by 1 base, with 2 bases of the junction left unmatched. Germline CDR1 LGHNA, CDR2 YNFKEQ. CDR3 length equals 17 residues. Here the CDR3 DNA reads TGTGCCAGCAGCCAAGAGGGACTAGCGGGTGGCACAGATACGCAGTATTTT. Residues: CASSQEGLAGGTDTQYF.

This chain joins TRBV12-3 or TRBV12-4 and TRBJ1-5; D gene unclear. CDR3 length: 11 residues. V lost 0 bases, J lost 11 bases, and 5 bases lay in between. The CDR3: CASSLAESQHF. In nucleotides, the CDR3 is TGTGCCAGCAGTTTAGCGGAGTCCCAGCATTTT.

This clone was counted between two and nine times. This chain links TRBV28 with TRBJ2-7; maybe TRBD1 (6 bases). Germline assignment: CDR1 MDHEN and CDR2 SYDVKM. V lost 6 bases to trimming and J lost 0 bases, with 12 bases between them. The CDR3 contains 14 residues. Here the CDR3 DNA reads TGTGCCAGCAGCCCCCAGGGGCACTCCTACGAGCAGTACGTC. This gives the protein CASSPQGHSYEQYV.

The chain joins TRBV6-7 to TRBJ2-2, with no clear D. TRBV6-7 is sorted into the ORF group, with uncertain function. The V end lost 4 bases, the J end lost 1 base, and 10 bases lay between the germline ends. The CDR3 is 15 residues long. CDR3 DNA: TGTGCCAGCAGTTCCCACATCAAGAACACCGGGGAGCTGTTTTTT. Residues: CASSSHIKNTGELFF.

CDR3 in amino acids: CASTITTSSGANVLTF. The CDR3 nucleotides read TGTGCCAGCACCATCACGACTAGCTCTGGGGCCAACGTCCTGACTTTC. The gene calls are TRBV2 and TRBJ2-6; D is possibly TRBD2 (6 bases). This CDR3 spans 16 amino acids. Trimming shortened V by 7 bases and J by 0 bases, and 13 bases separated the two germline ends. Germline loops: CDR1 SNHLY, CDR2 FYNNEI.

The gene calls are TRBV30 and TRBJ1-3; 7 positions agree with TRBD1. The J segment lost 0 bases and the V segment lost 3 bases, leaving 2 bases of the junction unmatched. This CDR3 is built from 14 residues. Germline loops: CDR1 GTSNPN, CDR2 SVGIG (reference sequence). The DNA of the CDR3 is TGTGCCTGGAGGCAGGGGGGCTCTGGAAACACCATATATTTT. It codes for CAWRQGGSGNTIYF.

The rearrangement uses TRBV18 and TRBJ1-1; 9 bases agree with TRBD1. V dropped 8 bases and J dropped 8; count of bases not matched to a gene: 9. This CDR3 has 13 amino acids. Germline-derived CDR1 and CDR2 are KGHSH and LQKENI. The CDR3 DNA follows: TGTGCCAGCCGACGGGCGGGGACAGGGGAAGCTTTCTTT. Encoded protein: CASRRAGTGEAFF. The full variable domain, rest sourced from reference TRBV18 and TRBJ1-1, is NAGVMQNPRHLVRRRGQEARLRCSPMKGHSHVYWYRQLPEEGLKFMVYLQKENIIDESGMPKERFSAEFPKEGPSILRIQQVVRGDSAAYFCASRRAGTGEAFFGQGTRLTVV.

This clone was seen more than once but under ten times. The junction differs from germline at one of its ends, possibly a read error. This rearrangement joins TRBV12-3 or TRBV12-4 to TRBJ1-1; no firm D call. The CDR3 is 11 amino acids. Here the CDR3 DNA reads TGTGCCAGCAGACAGAACGCTGAAGCTTTCTTT. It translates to CASRQNAEAFF.

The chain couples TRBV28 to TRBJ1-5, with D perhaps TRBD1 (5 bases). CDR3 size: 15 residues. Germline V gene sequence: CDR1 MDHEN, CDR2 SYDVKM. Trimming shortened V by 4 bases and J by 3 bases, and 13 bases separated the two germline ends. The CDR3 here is CASSSGRAPNQPQHF. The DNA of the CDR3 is TGTGCCAGCAGTTCGGGCAGGGCCCCCAATCAGCCCCAGCATTTT.

The CDR3 DNA is TGTGCCAGCAGCTTGCGGGGACAGGACCAGAGGGGAAACACCATATATTTT. It translates to CASSLRGQDQRGNTIYF. The gene calls are TRBV7-2 and TRBJ1-3, with 8 nucleotides matching TRBD1. The V gene end was trimmed by 3 bases and the J gene end by 4 bases; junction bases not matched to a gene: 11. Germline CDR1 and CDR2: SGHTA and FQGNSA. This CDR3 has 17 residues.

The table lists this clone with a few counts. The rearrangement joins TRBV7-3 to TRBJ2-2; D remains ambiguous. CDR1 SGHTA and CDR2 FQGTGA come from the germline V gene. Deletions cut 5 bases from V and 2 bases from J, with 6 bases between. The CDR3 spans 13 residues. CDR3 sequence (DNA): TGTGCCAGCAGCGTCTACAACACCGGGGAGCTGTTTTTT. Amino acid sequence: CASSVYNTGELFF.

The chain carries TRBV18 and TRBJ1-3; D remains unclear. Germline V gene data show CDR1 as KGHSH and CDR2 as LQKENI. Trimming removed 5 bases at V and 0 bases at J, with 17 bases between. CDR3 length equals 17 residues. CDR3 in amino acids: CASSSSAGISSGNTIYF. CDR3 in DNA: TGTGCCAGCTCATCATCCGCGGGCATTAGCTCTGGAAACACCATATATTTT.

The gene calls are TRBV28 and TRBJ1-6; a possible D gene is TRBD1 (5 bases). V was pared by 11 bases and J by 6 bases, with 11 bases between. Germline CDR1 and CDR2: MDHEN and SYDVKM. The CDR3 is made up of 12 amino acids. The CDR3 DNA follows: TGTGCCTTCGGGGGAGTTAATTCACCCCTCCACTTT. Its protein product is CAFGGVNSPLHF.

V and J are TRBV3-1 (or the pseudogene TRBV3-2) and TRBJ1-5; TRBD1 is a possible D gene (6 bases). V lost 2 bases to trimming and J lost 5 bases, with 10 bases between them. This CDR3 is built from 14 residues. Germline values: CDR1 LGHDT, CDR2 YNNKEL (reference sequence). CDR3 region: CASSQTGTYQPQHF. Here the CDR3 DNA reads TGTGCCAGCAGCCAAACAGGGACCTATCAGCCCCAGCATTTT.

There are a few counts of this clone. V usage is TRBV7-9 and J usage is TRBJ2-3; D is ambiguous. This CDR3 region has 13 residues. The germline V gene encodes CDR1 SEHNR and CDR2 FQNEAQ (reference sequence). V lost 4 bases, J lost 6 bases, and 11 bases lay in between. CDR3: CASSSPLEDTQYF. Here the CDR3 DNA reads TGTGCCAGCAGCTCACCCCTTGAGGATACGCAGTATTTT. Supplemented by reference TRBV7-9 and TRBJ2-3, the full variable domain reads DTGVSQNPRHKITKRGQNVTFRCDPISEHNRLYWYRQTLGQGPEFLTYFQNEAQLEKSRLLSDRFSAERPKGSFSTLEIQRTEQGDSAMYLCASSSPLEDTQYFGPGTRLTVL.

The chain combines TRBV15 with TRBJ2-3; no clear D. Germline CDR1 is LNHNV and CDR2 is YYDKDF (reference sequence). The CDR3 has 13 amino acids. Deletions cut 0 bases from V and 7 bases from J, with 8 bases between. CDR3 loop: CATSRDTINTQYF. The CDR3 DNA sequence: TGTGCCACCAGCAGAGATACTATAAATACGCAGTATTTT.